The clone carrying this TCR beta chain appeared a single time. The data stem from a study of blood T cell repertoires in COVID-19. Across the whole study: Specimens from acute and convalescent COVID-19 originated in the United States, Italy and Spain. From T cells, B-cell-depleted T cells, or PBMCs came the material, which was cDNA or gDNA.

The V and J ends lost 0 bases and 0 bases respectively, with 6 bases between them. The CDR3 length is 15 residues. Germline loops: CDR1 LNHNV, CDR2 YYDKDF (reference sequence). In the study's own analysis: Estimates of nucleated cell counts were drawn from the amplification of reference gene primers. Generated by immunoSEQ multiplex PCR, the TCRdb table keeps only in-frame clones and is missing some. That table furnishes V, J and clone size, whereas the DNA furnished D and trimming. This table holds roughly 350,000 clones, around 87% found once. The TCR comes from a woman aged 25-40 years with COVID-19, enrolled during active disease. The sample was peripheral blood. V gene TRBV15 combines with J gene TRBJ2-1; perhaps TRBD2 as D (6 bases). CDR3 region: CATSREGLSYNEQFF. The CDR3 nucleotides read TGTGCCACCAGCAGAGAGGGACTCTCCTACAATGAGCAGTTCTTC.